This T cell receptor (beta chain) was sequenced during a study of T-cell memory formation after mild COVID-19. Study details: Clustering of TCRs was largely donor specific.

Notes on the study in general: Contracting clones localized mainly to CM and EM when CD4+ and mainly to EMRA when CD8+.

Per germline, CDR1 MNHEY and CDR2 SMNVEV (reference sequence). The J segment lost 5 bases and the V segment lost 1 base, leaving 2 bases of the junction unmatched. The CDR3 runs 14 residues. Using constant-segment primers, 5'RACE produced TCR alpha and TCR beta cDNA libraries carrying sample barcodes and UMIs. MiXCR, run by TCRdb on the 5' RACE reads, gives a single entry per CDR3 protein. The sample includes 550,000 to 600,000 distinct CDR3 sequences, about 22% seen only once; the top ten take around 7.7%. Details on this clonotype: What it recognizes is unknown.

This chain connects TRBV27 to TRBJ2-3; 8 bases agree with TRBD1. The specimen was PBMCs or a T cell subset sorted from them (not recorded which). The sequence was obtained from an adult woman who had mild COVID-19 (a few samples of this study predate the infection). Cell type and time point are not known. In nucleotides, the CDR3 is TGTGCCAGCAGTTTATGGGACAGGAGAGATACGCAGTATTTT. This sequence encodes CASSLWDRRDTQYF.